This T cell receptor (beta chain) was identified in a study of T cell responses to AZD1222 COVID-19 vaccine. The protocol was immunoSEQ multiplex PCR, while the TCRdb copy is restricted to in-frame clones and leaves out a portion. Here the sample spans around 100,000 clones, about 87% being singletons. The TCR sequence derives from an adult in good health. Sequenced material: peripheral blood, taken on day 0 of MenACWY control vaccination.

This CDR3 is CASSEMRGPYEQYF. CDR3 in DNA: TGTGCCAGCAGTGAAATGCGGGGCCCCTACGAGCAGTACTTC. The chain employs TRBV2 and TRBJ2-7, with a tentative D call TRBD2 (6 bases). Trimming took 2 bases from V and 2 from J, leaving 10 bases between them. The CDR3 consists of 14 residues. Germline CDR1 SNHLY, CDR2 FYNNEI.